The 28 T cell receptor beta chains given below trace back to one sample, sequenced in a study of technical replicates of blood from four donors (dated 2017 in TCRdb). Library creation used the immunoSEQ multiplex PCR assay. Held by TCRdb, this immuneACCESS table contains in-frame sequences only and omits some clones. Under half of the omission traces to an unresolved V gene where checked; the cause of the rest is unknown. This sample has some 60,000 clones in its table, and about 89% of those were observed once. The ten largest clones represent about 5.2% of the sample. Sequencing used PBMCs. The receptors stem from a human donor in good health. Some clones in this sample may be carry-over from other donors' samples.

This clone came up a few times. V usage is TRBV30 and J usage is TRBJ2-3, with TRBD2 identical over 10 bases. The germline gives CDR1 GTSNPN, CDR2 SVGIG (reference sequence). V lost 5 bases, J lost 4 bases, and 15 bases stayed unmatched. This CDR3 comprises 17 residues. CDR3 DNA sequence: TGTGCCTGGGGACTAGCGGACTACGAAACCTCCCCAGATACGCAGTATTTT. As protein: CAWGLADYETSPDTQYF.

In DNA, the CDR3 is TGTGCCAGTAGGAGACCAGGGGTTAACTATGGCTACACCTTC. This encodes CASRRPGVNYGYTF. V gene TRBV19 combines with J gene TRBJ1-2, with a possible D match to TRBD1 (6 bases). Trimming shortened V by 6 bases and J by 1 base, and 12 bases separated the two germline ends. Per germline, CDR1 LNHDA and CDR2 SQIVND (reference sequence). CDR3 length: 14 amino acids. The full variable domain, completed using reference TRBV19 and TRBJ1-2, is DGGITQSPKYLFRKEGQNVTLSCEQNLNHDAMYWYRQDPGQGLRLIYYSQIVNDFQKGDIAEGYSVSREKKESFPLTVTSAQKNPTAFYLCASRRPGVNYGYTFGSGTRLTVV.

The chain couples TRBV5-1 to TRBJ1-1; D is undetermined. The V end was cut by 2 bases, the J end by 4 bases, with 9 bases between. Germline V gene lookup returns CDR1 SGHRS and CDR2 YFSETQ. The CDR3 has 13 residues. For the CDR3, the DNA is TGCGCCAGCAGCTTCCGGGGTATCACTGAAGCTTTCTTT. Protein: CASSFRGITEAFF.

V usage is TRBV6-5 and J usage is TRBJ2-5, with 7 bases lining up with TRBD1. J was trimmed by 7 bases and V by 9 bases; bases with no gene match: 8. Per the germline V gene, CDR1 is MNHEY and CDR2 is SVGAGI. The CDR3 has 12 residues. The CDR3: CASSSAGGTQYF. In DNA, the CDR3 is TGTGCCAGTTCGTCCGCAGGGGGGACCCAGTACTTC.

The rearrangement uses TRBV7-6 and TRBJ2-7, with 10 positions matching TRBD1. The V gene end was trimmed by 5 bases and the J gene end by 3 bases; junction bases not matched to a gene: 4. CDR1 and CDR2 from the germline V gene are SGHVS and FNYEAQ. The CDR3 runs 14 residues. The CDR3 nucleotides read TGTGCCAGCAGCACGACAGGGGGCGGCTACGAGCAGTACTTC. Residues: CASSTTGGGYEQYF.

V is TRBV7-9 and J is TRBJ2-4, with D possibly being TRBD1 (5 bases). V was shortened by 0 bases and J by 13 bases, with 19 bases between the two germline ends. Looked up from germline, CDR1 is SEHNR and CDR2 is FQNEAQ (reference sequence). The CDR3 length is 15 residues. CDR3 DNA sequence: TGTGCCAGCAGCTTAGCAATTCAGGGAACCCGCACACAGTACTTC. It specifies CASSLAIQGTRTQYF.

The rearrangement links TRBV19 to TRBJ1-6, with D possibly being TRBD1 (6 bases). Germline V gives CDR1 LNHDA, CDR2 SQIVND (reference sequence). This CDR3 has 17 amino acids. V lost 5 bases and J 1 base, leaving 15 bases between the germline ends. DNA for the CDR3: TGTGCCAGTAGTCCGACGGGGGGCAGATCCTATAATTCACCCCTCCACTTT. It is translated as CASSPTGGRSYNSPLHF.

The V and J genes are TRBV4-3 and TRBJ1-6, with 11 bases identical to TRBD1. Germline CDR1 LGHNA, CDR2 YSLEER. This CDR3 is built from 15 residues. V shed 4 bases and J 9 bases; nucleotides not matched to a gene: 5. Here the CDR3 DNA reads TGCGCCAGCAGCCCTGGACAGGGGGCGACTTCACCCCTCCACTTT. Amino acid sequence: CASSPGQGATSPLHF.

DNA of the CDR3: TGTGCCAGCAGCTTAATGGGCCCCCCAGAGACCCAGTACTTC. Translated, it gives CASSLMGPPETQYF. The chain uses TRBV7-3 and TRBJ2-5; D gene ambiguous. Germline V gene data show CDR1 as SGHTA and CDR2 as FQGTGA. V was trimmed by 1 base and J by 4 bases, leaving 10 bases between them. The CDR3 consists of 14 residues.

Only one count was recorded for this clone. The chain carries TRBV7-2 and TRBJ2-3, with 7 bases fitting TRBD2. The CDR3 runs to 14 residues. The trim removed 5 bases at V and 2 bases at J, leaving 4 bases unmatched. Germline CDR1 SGHTA, CDR2 FQGNSA. The CDR3 DNA reads TGTGCCAGCAGCCTGGGACTACTCACAGATACGCAGTATTTT. Protein sequence: CASSLGLLTDTQYF.

The chain couples TRBV29-1 to TRBJ1-1; possible D gene TRBD1, 5 bases. CDR3 length equals 13 residues. Trimming removed 1 base at V and 12 bases at J, with 18 bases between. Germline values: CDR1 SQVTM, CDR2 ANQGSEA. The CDR3 DNA sequence: TGCAGCGTTGAAGGGGGCCAACAGATGGAAACTTTCTTT. Its translation is CSVEGGQQMETFF.

The table lists this clone with a few counts. The chain is built from TRBV2 and TRBJ1-5, with TRBD1 matching over 9 bases. CDR1 and CDR2 from the germline V gene are SNHLY and FYNNEI. The CDR3 spans 16 residues. J lost 6 bases, V lost 3 bases, and 9 bases had no gene match. CDR3 amino acids: CASSDRTGAIFQPQHF. CDR3 coding DNA: TGTGCCAGCAGTGATAGGACAGGGGCGATATTTCAGCCCCAGCATTTT. Using reference TRBV2 and TRBJ1-5 for the parts outside the CDR3, the full variable domain is EPEVTQTPSHQVTQMGQEVILRCVPISNHLYFYWYRQILGQKVEFLVSFYNNEISEKSEIFDDQFSVERPDGSNFTLKIRSTKLEDSAMYFCASSDRTGAIFQPQHFGDGTRLSIL.

This clone occurred a few times. The chain combines TRBV7-9 with TRBJ1-6; D perhaps matches TRBD1 (5 bases). V lost 4 bases, J lost 5 bases, and 12 bases lay in between. Germline-derived CDR1 and CDR2 are SEHNR and FQNEAQ (reference sequence). This CDR3 comprises 15 residues. The CDR3 DNA reads as TGTGCCAGCAGCTCAAACCGACAGCATAATTCACCCCTCCACTTT. It specifies CASSSNRQHNSPLHF.

The chain carries TRBV7-9 and TRBJ2-5; TRBD2 aligns across 8 bases. The ends lost 4 bases at V and 1 base at J; junction bases unmatched: 2. Germline CDR1 SEHNR, CDR2 FQNEAQ (reference sequence). The CDR3 sequence is 14 residues long. The CDR3 region is CASSSGGFQETQYF. The CDR3 bases are TGTGCCAGCAGCTCGGGGGGGTTCCAAGAGACCCAGTACTTC.

This clone was recorded a few times. The chain employs TRBV25-1 and TRBJ1-1; D possibly corresponds to TRBD1 (6 bases). The CDR3 has 14 amino acids. Trimming cost V 6 bases and J 1 base, with 12 bases left between them. The germline gives CDR1 MGHDK, CDR2 SYGVNS. CDR3: CASSPRGGNTEAFF. The CDR3 DNA reads as TGTGCCAGCAGCCCAAGAGGGGGGAACACTGAAGCTTTCTTT.

V gene TRBV27 combines with J gene TRBJ2-2, with TRBD1 matching 10 bases. The V segment lost 1 base and the J segment 0 bases; nucleotides outside the gene matches: 2. This CDR3 spans 17 amino acids. Germline CDR1 and CDR2: MNHEY and SMNVEV (reference sequence). CDR3: CASSLYGQGANTGELFF. In nucleotides, the CDR3 is TGTGCCAGCAGTTTATACGGACAGGGGGCGAACACCGGGGAGCTGTTTTTT.

The chain has TRBV4-3 and TRBJ2-3, with a weak D call TRBD2 (5 bases). The CDR3 loop spans 16 amino acids. Trimming stripped 0 bases from V and 4 bases from J, with 14 bases between. From germline, CDR1 is LGHNA and CDR2 YSLEER. The CDR3 DNA follows: TGCGCCAGCAGCCAAGATGGGATGAGGGAGTCAGATACGCAGTATTTT. It is translated as CASSQDGMRESDTQYF.

The V gene is TRBV11-2, the J gene TRBJ2-7, with D perhaps matching TRBD1 (5 bases). Trimming shortened V by 0 bases and J by 3 bases, and 6 bases separated the two germline ends. The CDR3 is made up of 13 amino acids. The germline gives CDR1 SGHAT, CDR2 FQNNGV. CDR3 protein: CASSLDRVYEQYF. The CDR3 region has the DNA TGTGCCAGCAGCTTAGACAGGGTCTACGAGCAGTACTTC. Filled out from reference TRBV11-2 and TRBJ2-7, the complete variable domain reads EAGVAQSPRYKIIEKRQSVAFWCNPISGHATLYWYQQILGQGPKLLIQFQNNGVVDDSQLPKDRFSAERLKGVDSTLKIQPAKLEDSAVYLCASSLDRVYEQYFGPGTRLTVT.

The table lists this clone with a few counts. This rearrangement joins TRBV25-1 to TRBJ1-1; no definite D call. CDR3 length: 12 amino acids. Looked up from germline, CDR1 is MGHDK and CDR2 is SYGVNS. Trimming left V 4 bases short and J 6 bases short, with 9 bases between. CDR3 in DNA: TGTGCCAGCAGTGGTCTGGGCCCTGAAGCTTTCTTT. It is translated as CASSGLGPEAFF.

V and J are TRBV5-1 and TRBJ2-7; a possible D gene is TRBD1 (7 bases). V was shortened by 4 bases and J by 4 bases, with 12 bases between the two germline ends. Per the germline V gene, CDR1 is SGHRS and CDR2 is YFSETQ. This CDR3 has 13 residues. The CDR3 is CASSGGTAYEQYF. Here the CDR3 DNA reads TGCGCCAGCAGCGGAGGGACAGCGTACGAGCAGTACTTC.

V gene TRBV5-1 combines with J gene TRBJ1-2, with unresolved D. CDR1 is SGHRS and CDR2 is YFSETQ in the germline V gene. This CDR3 region has 14 residues. V shed 1 base and J shed 6 bases, with 13 bases lying between them. The CDR3 DNA sequence: TGCGCCAGCAGCTTGTTCGGGTCCTCGGATGGCTACACCTTC. Translated: CASSLFGSSDGYTF. The full variable domain, completed using reference TRBV5-1 and TRBJ1-2, is KAGVTQTPRYLIKTRGQQVTLSCSPISGHRSVSWYQQTPGQGLQFLFEYFSETQRNKGNFPGRFSGRQFSNSRSEMNVSTLELGDSALYLCASSLFGSSDGYTFGSGTRLTVV.

This rearrangement joins TRBV15 to TRBJ2-6; D not resolved. The germline V and J ends were trimmed by 2 bases and 1 base, with 6 bases remaining between them. The CDR3 totals 15 residues. From germline, CDR1 is LNHNV and CDR2 YYDKDF (reference sequence). CDR3 nucleotide sequence: TGTGCCACCAGCAGACTAGGATCTGGGGCCAACGTCCTGACTTTC. Encoded protein: CATSRLGSGANVLTF.

Only one count was recorded for this clone. The CDR3 DNA is TGTGCCAGCAGCGCGACTTCTGGAAACACCATATATTTT. It specifies CASSATSGNTIYF. V gene TRBV11-3 combines with J gene TRBJ1-3; no clear D gene. CDR1 is SGHNT and CDR2 is YENEEA in the germline V gene. V was pared by 5 bases and J by 1 base, with 6 bases between. The CDR3 sequence is 13 residues long.

The J gene is TRBJ2-7, the V gene TRBV5-1, with TRBD2 as a possible D gene (5 bases). The CDR3 runs 16 residues. The germline V gene encodes CDR1 SGHRS and CDR2 YFSETQ. V was trimmed by 0 bases and J by 4 bases, leaving 17 bases between them. CDR3 sequence (DNA): TGCGCCAGCAGCTTGGCCCCGGGAAGGGAAGCGTACGAGCAGTACTTC. The encoded protein is CASSLAPGREAYEQYF.

The rearrangement joins TRBV6-6 to TRBJ1-2; 9 bases map to TRBD1. The CDR3 contains 16 residues. The V and J ends lost 5 bases and 4 bases, in that order; junction bases with no gene match: 11. Germline values: CDR1 MNHNY, CDR2 SVGAGI (reference sequence). The CDR3: CASSPTRTGEIYGYTF. CDR3 in DNA: TGTGCCAGCAGTCCGACGAGGACAGGGGAGATCTATGGCTACACCTTC.

In its sample, this clone was seen a few times. The chain links TRBV19 to TRBJ1-3; 9 nucleotides match TRBD1. Looked up from germline, CDR1 is LNHDA and CDR2 is SQIVND (reference sequence). This CDR3 spans 13 amino acids. V dropped 5 bases and J dropped 4; count of bases not matched to a gene: 0. The CDR3 sequence is CASSGTGGNTIYF. In DNA form, the CDR3 reads TGTGCCAGTAGTGGGACAGGGGGAAACACCATATATTTT.

The rearrangement joins TRBV15 to TRBJ1-6; D is unresolved. Germline V lookup: CDR1 LNHNV, CDR2 YYDKDF (reference sequence). CDR3 length equals 12 residues. The V end lost 5 bases, the J end lost 10 bases, and 9 bases lay between the germline ends. Here the CDR3 DNA reads TGTGCCACCAGCGGATCTAGGTCACCCCTCCACTTT. This gives the protein CATSGSRSPLHF.

Written as DNA, the CDR3 is TGCACCAGCAGCCAAGTCGACAGGAACACTGAAGCTTTCTTT. Translation: CTSSQVDRNTEAFF. V gene TRBV1 combines with J gene TRBJ1-1; TRBD1, the table's D call, was not compared with the DNA. TRBV1 is termed a pseudogene. The CDR3 is made up of 14 amino acids.